The 10 T cell receptor beta chains in this list originate from one sample, sequenced in a study of CD8 T cells in Susac syndrome. When the RNA was reverse transcribed, random hexamers were used with an input of roughly 0.5 to 1 ug. Each CDR3 protein is one row after TCRdb ran MiXCR on the immunoSEQ multiplex PCR reads. The repertoire holds roughly 130,000 distinct CDR3 sequences, nearly 96% seen once, with roughly 0.14% in the top ten. Sequencing was performed on CD4+ T cells from PBMCs. These TCRs come from a human donor with Susac syndrome.

CDR3 sequence: CASSLNADTEAFF. As DNA, the CDR3 is TGTGCCAGCAGCTTAAACGCAGACACTGAAGCTTTCTTT. The chain combines TRBV7-9 with TRBJ1-1; D gene uncertain. Trimming removed 2 bases at V and 3 bases at J, with 7 bases between. Per the germline V gene, CDR1 is SEHNR and CDR2 is FQNEAQ (reference sequence). This CDR3 spans 13 amino acids.

The gene calls are TRBV9 and TRBJ2-1, with TRBD2 matching 9 bases. With V trimmed by 4 bases and J by 5 bases, 7 bases remained unmatched. Germline lookup yields CDR1 SGDLS and CDR2 YYNGEE. The CDR3 runs to 15 residues. The CDR3 DNA is TGTGCCAGCAGCATAAGGGTAGCGGGAGACAATGAGCAGTTCTTC. It encodes CASSIRVAGDNEQFF.

The chain links TRBV12-3 or TRBV12-4 to TRBJ1-1; perhaps TRBD1 as D (5 bases). The CDR3 has 15 amino acids. V lost 2 bases and J 3 bases, leaving 13 bases between the germline ends. The CDR3 region has the DNA TGTGCCAGCAGTTTACTAAGGGGAATGGACACTGAAGCTTTCTTT. Amino acids: CASSLLRGMDTEAFF.

V and J are TRBV6-1 and TRBJ2-3; D uncertain. Germline CDR1 reads MNHNS; CDR2 reads SASEGT. Trimming stripped 1 base from V and 3 bases from J, with 2 bases between. The CDR3 is 12 residues long. CDR3 region: CASSEVTDTQYF. The DNA for the CDR3 is TGTGCCAGCAGTGAAGTGACAGATACGCAGTATTTT.

The count of this clonotype is one. This chain uses TRBV6-6 with TRBJ1-1, with D hard to call. Per the germline V gene, CDR1 is MNHNY and CDR2 is SVGAGI (reference sequence). Deletions cut 5 bases from V and 2 bases from J, with 6 bases between. The CDR3 covers 12 residues. The CDR3 here is CASSPYNTEAFF. The DNA for the CDR3 is TGTGCCAGCAGTCCATATAACACTGAAGCTTTCTTT.

This chain links TRBV27 with TRBJ2-2, with D unclear. Germline V CDR1 and CDR2: MNHEY, SMNVEV (reference sequence). The CDR3 totals 12 residues. Trimming cost V 6 bases and J 1 base, with 3 bases left between them. The CDR3 spells CASRGNTGELFF. As DNA, the CDR3 is TGTGCCAGCAGAGGGAACACCGGGGAGCTGTTTTTT.

The chain is built from TRBV2 and TRBJ2-3, with 10 bases aligning to TRBD2. CDR3 length equals 14 residues. The trim removed 7 bases at V and 6 bases at J, leaving 7 bases unmatched. The V gene's germline CDR1 is SNHLY and CDR2 FYNNEI. As DNA, the CDR3 is TGTGCCAGCACCAAGCGGGAGGGCCCTGATACGCAGTATTTT. Translating it yields CASTKREGPDTQYF. Full variable domain (remainder filled in from reference TRBV2 and TRBJ2-3): EPEVTQTPSHQVTQMGQEVILRCVPISNHLYFYWYRQILGQKVEFLVSFYNNEISEKSEIFDDQFSVERPDGSNFTLKIRSTKLEDSAMYFCASTKREGPDTQYFGPGTRLTVL.

The V call is TRBV5-6, the J call TRBJ1-5; possible D gene TRBD1, 5 bases. The CDR3 contains 15 residues. The germline V and J ends were trimmed by 0 bases and 5 bases, with 12 bases remaining between them. The V gene's germline CDR1 is SGHDT and CDR2 YYEEEE. DNA for the CDR3: TGTGCCAGCAGCTTGGCCAACAGGTTCGATCAGCCCCAGCATTTT. This translates into CASSLANRFDQPQHF.

The CDR3 protein is CSVGSGQAYEQYF. The CDR3 region has the DNA TGCAGCGTTGGAAGCGGGCAGGCCTACGAGCAGTACTTC. The chain links TRBV29-1 to TRBJ2-7; tentative D call: TRBD2 (6 bases). The V end lost 4 bases, the J end lost 2 bases, and 12 bases lay between the germline ends. From germline, CDR1 is SQVTM and CDR2 ANQGSEA. The CDR3 spans 13 residues.

CDR3 nucleotide sequence: TGTGCCAGCACGAACAAGAACAGGGCGGGCTACACCTTC. It specifies CASTNKNRAGYTF. The chain joins TRBV28 to TRBJ1-2; the D gene is possibly TRBD1 (6 bases). V lost 7 bases and J lost 8, with 17 bases in between. This CDR3 spans 13 amino acids. From germline, CDR1 is MDHEN and CDR2 SYDVKM.